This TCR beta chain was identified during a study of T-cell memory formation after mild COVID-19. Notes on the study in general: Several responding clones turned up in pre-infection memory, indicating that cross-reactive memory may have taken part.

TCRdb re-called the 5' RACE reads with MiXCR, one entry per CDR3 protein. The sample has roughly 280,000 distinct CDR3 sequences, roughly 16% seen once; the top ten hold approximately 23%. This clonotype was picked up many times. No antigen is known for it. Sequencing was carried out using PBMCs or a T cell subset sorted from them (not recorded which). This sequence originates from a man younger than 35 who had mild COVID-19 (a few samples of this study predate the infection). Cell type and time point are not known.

In DNA form, the CDR3 reads TGTGCCAGCAGTTACTCGAGGGTCTACGATACGCAGTATTTT. Protein: CASSYSRVYDTQYF. The chain has TRBV6-6 and TRBJ2-3; possible D gene TRBD2, 5 bases. CDR3 size: 14 residues. Deletions cut 0 bases from V and 6 bases from J, with 10 bases between. The germline CDR1 and CDR2 sequences are MNHNY and SVGAGI (reference sequence).